Each of the 7 T cell receptor beta chains below was sequenced from the same sample in a study of T cell responses to AZD1222 COVID-19 vaccine. Clones were read by immunoSEQ multiplex PCR, and TCRdb kept only the in-frame ones, dropping some. Found here are 150,000 to 180,000 clones, about 86% of them singletons; the top ten hold 5.5%. The source was peripheral blood, collected on day 0 of MenACWY control vaccination. Receptors originate from an adult in good health.

The chain has TRBV27 and TRBJ1-5; 9 nucleotides align to TRBD1. Germline CDR1 and CDR2: MNHEY and SMNVEV (reference sequence). This CDR3 has 15 amino acids. V shed 5 bases, J shed 3 bases, and the junction held 5 bases outside the gene matches. The CDR3 protein is CASSARQGVNQPQHF. CDR3 bases: TGTGCCAGCAGTGCACGACAGGGGGTCAATCAGCCCCAGCATTTT.

This clone was detected once. The CDR3 bases are TGTGCCAGCAGTTCCACAGGGGGGCCGGGAAACACCATATATTTT. Protein: CASSSTGGPGNTIYF. The gene calls are TRBV6-5 and TRBJ1-3; 8 nucleotides agree with TRBD1. Per the germline V gene, CDR1 is MNHEY and CDR2 is SVGAGI. J gave up 4 bases and V 4 bases, and 6 bases lay outside the gene matches. CDR3 length equals 15 residues.

The J gene is TRBJ1-1, the V gene TRBV7-6; D gene unclear. CDR1 and CDR2 from the germline V gene are SGHVS and FNYEAQ. The V and J ends lost 2 bases and 10 bases respectively, with 8 bases between them. This CDR3 spans 11 amino acids. CDR3 in DNA: TGTGCCAGCAGCTTATTTTCAGGAGCTTTCTTT. Protein sequence: CASSLFSGAFF.

CDR3 nucleotides: TGCGCCAGCAGCCAAGTTGGGAGGGGCGCAGGCACAGATACGCAGTATTTT. This encodes CASSQVGRGAGTDTQYF. This chain links TRBV4-3 with TRBJ2-3; 7 bases are a match to TRBD2. This CDR3 contains 17 residues. V was clipped by 1 base and J by 1 base; unmatched bases: 8. Germline V CDR1 and CDR2: LGHNA, YSLEER.

V is TRBV2 and J is TRBJ1-3; unclear D gene. Germline lookup yields CDR1 SNHLY and CDR2 FYNNEI. Trimming removed 2 bases from V and 4 bases from J, with 3 bases in between. This CDR3 region has 12 residues. The CDR3 region is CASSEMGNTIYF. The CDR3 DNA follows: TGTGCCAGCAGTGAAATGGGAAACACCATATATTTT.

This chain links TRBV27 with TRBJ1-4; D remains unclear. V shed 6 bases and J shed 5 bases, with 13 bases lying between them. CDR3 size: 14 residues. Germline lookup yields CDR1 MNHEY and CDR2 SMNVEV (reference sequence). As DNA, the CDR3 is TGTGCCAGCAGCCCGAGTGGCCTAAATGAAAAACTGTTTTTT. This sequence encodes CASSPSGLNEKLFF.

V usage is TRBV7-3 and J usage is TRBJ1-2; 9 bases fit TRBD1. Germline assignment: CDR1 SGHTA and CDR2 FQGTGA. Germline trimming cut 0 bases from V and 4 bases from J; bases unmatched to any gene: 15. This CDR3 has 19 residues. CDR3 loop: CASSLTAGTGRFRGYGYTF. In nucleotides, the CDR3 is TGTGCCAGCAGCTTAACGGCCGGGACAGGGAGGTTTCGTGGCTATGGCTACACCTTC.